This T cell receptor beta chain was captured by sequencing in a study of blood T cell repertoires in COVID-19. Study background: COVID-19 samples collected from the United States, Italy and Spain covered acute and convalescent phases.

Produced via immunoSEQ multiplex PCR; TCRdb's table is partial and in-frame only. This sample has about 130,000 clones, with 75% to 90% found just once. The study recruited people aged roughly 18 to 100 years across about 25 US areas. Assignments of participants to cohorts depended upon their own reported clinical history. Sequencing was done on a sample of PBMCs or T cells enriched from blood (not recorded which). The clonotype originates from a man aged 25 to 40 who had recovered from COVID-19.

Here the CDR3 DNA reads TGTGCCAGCGTCAGGGATCAAGGTTCACCCCTCCACTTT. This encodes CASVRDQGSPLHF. The chain employs TRBV2 and TRBJ1-6, with a tentative D call TRBD1 (5 bases). Germline CDR1 SNHLY, CDR2 FYNNEI. CDR3 length: 13 amino acids. V was pared by 8 bases and J by 9 bases, with 14 bases between.